A selection of T cell receptor beta chains follows, all from one sample in a study of blood T cells in healthy people across ages. MiXCR was run by TCRdb on the 5' RACE reads, yielding one entry per CDR3 protein. Among more than 500,000 distinct CDR3 sequences listed, 25% to 30% were seen once. Sequencing input: blood. The receptors stem from a woman between 65 and 79 years old in good health. CDR3s include the opening cysteine and the closing phenylalanine or tryptophan. Each record gives: CDR3 length, V gene, J gene, D gene, CDR3 protein. The D gene is left open where the match is weak.

14	TRBV7-9	TRBJ2-7	-	CASSIIVGAYEQYF
13	TRBV9	TRBJ1-5	-	CASSVGQGGGLHF
20	TRBV21-1	TRBJ1-5	-	CASSKAGTGRKTLSNQPQHF
15	TRBV7-2	TRBJ1-4	TRBD1	CASSLEARGPEKLFF
18	TRBV15	TRBJ1-1	-	CATSRDQDRATMNTEAFF
16	TRBV9	TRBJ2-5	-	CASSPGNPTARETQYF
13	TRBV3-1	TRBJ1-6	-	CASSPDWNSPLHF
14	TRBV7-2	TRBJ1-6	-	CASSLLESNSPLHF
14	TRBV7-2	-	-	CASSRDLIAYEQYF
18	TRBV20-1	TRBJ2-1	-	CSAREPPLQRKNYNEQFF
17	TRBV4-1	TRBJ2-3	TRBD2	CASSQVPLAGPTDTQYF
14	TRBV30	TRBJ2-7	-	CAPHSGTGTYEQYF
14	TRBV7-9	TRBJ2-1	-	CASSSQRTINEQFF
13	TRBV20-1	TRBJ1-2	-	CSAPDRSPLGYTF
12	TRBV29-1	TRBJ2-7	-	CSVADGYYEQYF
17	TRBV7-2	TRBJ2-1	TRBD2	CASSNGGGGTTYNEQFF
17	TRBV4-1	TRBJ2-2	-	CASGQDGRRGLTGELFF
17	TRBV12-3/TRBV12-4	TRBJ2-1	TRBD2	CASSLATLAGRGNEQFF
15	TRBV20-1	TRBJ2-2	TRBD2	CSARRRGTNTGELFF
14	TRBV29-1	-	TRBD2	CSVDLGGVSNEQFF
16	TRBV2	TRBJ1-2	TRBD1	CASTATGTYLNYGYTF
16	TRBV7-2	TRBJ2-5	TRBD1	CASQSRQGAVSGTQYF
16	TRBV6-2/TRBV6-3	TRBJ2-2	TRBD2	CASTSLAGASLGELFF
14	TRBV6-7	TRBJ2-5	-	CASSYKNLQETQYF
13	TRBV29-1	TRBJ1-4	-	CSAGHRANEKLFF
14	TRBV19	TRBJ2-7	TRBD1	CASSITQGAYEQYF
14	TRBV7-2	TRBJ1-6	-	CASSFFSYNSPLHF
14	TRBV18	TRBJ1-2	-	CASSPSDPDYGYTF
15	TRBV5-6	TRBJ2-1	-	CASSLDFRSYNEQFF
16	TRBV12-3/TRBV12-4	TRBJ2-2	-	CASSYLRSEGTGELFF
15	TRBV24-1	TRBJ2-5	-	CATSDLGRRGETQYF
17	TRBV7-8	TRBJ1-1	TRBD1	CASSSWGGQGSNTEAFF
15	TRBV7-9	TRBJ1-3	-	CASSLTSSSGNTTYF
12	TRBV15	TRBJ2-5	-	CATSRWGETQYF
16	TRBV7-2	TRBJ2-3	TRBD2	CASSLGAGGKTDTQYF
14	TRBV7-2	TRBJ1-3	-	CASSASTGENTIYF